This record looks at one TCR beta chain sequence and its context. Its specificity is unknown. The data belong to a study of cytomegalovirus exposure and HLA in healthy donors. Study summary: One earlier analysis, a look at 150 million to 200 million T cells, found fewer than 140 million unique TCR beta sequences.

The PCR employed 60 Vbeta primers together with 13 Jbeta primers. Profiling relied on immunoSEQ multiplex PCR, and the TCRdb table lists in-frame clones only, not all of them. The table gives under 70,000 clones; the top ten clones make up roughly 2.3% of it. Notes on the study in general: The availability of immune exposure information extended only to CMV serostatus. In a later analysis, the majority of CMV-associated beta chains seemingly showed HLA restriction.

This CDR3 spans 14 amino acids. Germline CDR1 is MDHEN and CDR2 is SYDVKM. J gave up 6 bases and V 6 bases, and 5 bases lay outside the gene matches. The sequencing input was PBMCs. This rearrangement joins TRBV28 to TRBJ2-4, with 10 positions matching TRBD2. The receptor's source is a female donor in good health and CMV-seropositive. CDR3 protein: CASSQGLARNIQYF. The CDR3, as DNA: TGTGCCAGCAGCCAGGGACTAGCGCGAAACATTCAGTACTTC.